What follows are 17 T cell receptor beta chains derived from one specimen sequenced in a study of preoperative IRX-2 immunotherapy in early breast cancer. TCRdb's copy holds only in-frame clones and misses some; the assay was immunoSEQ multiplex PCR. Of under 25,000 clones in the sample, approximately 86% were seen once. As for treatment: preoperative locoregional IRX-2 cytokine immunotherapy. The source was lymph node tissue, collected after IRX-2 immunotherapy. All receptors come from a human donor with breast cancer.

The CDR3 sequence is CASIRSLTETQYF. CDR3 nucleotides: TGTGCCAGCATACGGAGCCTTACAGAGACCCAGTACTTC. The rearrangement uses TRBV18 and TRBJ2-5, with D unresolved. This CDR3 spans 13 amino acids. Germline V gene data show CDR1 as KGHSH and CDR2 as LQKENI. V dropped 8 bases and J dropped 4 bases, with 14 bases sitting between them.

The genes are TRBV18 and TRBJ1-5, with D maybe TRBD1 (6 bases). This CDR3 contains 14 residues. V was clipped by 5 bases and J by 6 bases, with 14 bases between them. Germline CDR1 reads KGHSH; CDR2 reads LQKENI. The CDR3 region is CASSASGGGQPQHF. The CDR3 DNA follows: TGTGCCAGCTCAGCCTCGGGAGGGGGTCAGCCCCAGCATTTT.

The CDR3 DNA sequence: TGTGCCAGCAGCCAAAGACAGGGACCCCACCTACTTAGCTACACCTTC. Protein product: CASSQRQGPHLLSYTF. This chain connects TRBV14 to TRBJ1-2, with 7 bases aligning to TRBD1. From germline, CDR1 is SGHDN and CDR2 FVKESK. The V gene end was trimmed by 2 bases and the J gene end by 9 bases; junction bases not matched to a gene: 15. The CDR3 length is 16 residues.

The CDR3 nucleotides read TGTGCCAGTAGTTCCGGACAGGGACAGGCTGAAGCTTTCTTT. The encoded protein is CASSSGQGQAEAFF. The chain is built from TRBV19 and TRBJ1-1, with 8 bases lining up with TRBD1. The CDR3 totals 14 residues. Germline values: CDR1 LNHDA, CDR2 SQIVND (reference sequence). V was pared by 5 bases and J by 6 bases, with 8 bases of the junction left unmatched. The complete variable domain, with remaining parts taken from reference TRBV19 and TRBJ1-1, reads DGGITQSPKYLFRKEGQNVTLSCEQNLNHDAMYWYRQDPGQGLRLIYYSQIVNDFQKGDIAEGYSVSREKKESFPLTVTSAQKNPTAFYLCASSSGQGQAEAFFGQGTRLTVV.

The chain uses TRBV5-1 and TRBJ2-7, with D unclear. Germline CDR1 reads SGHRS; CDR2 reads YFSETQ. The CDR3 sequence is 14 residues long. Trimming took 0 bases from V and 2 from J, leaving 9 bases between them. The CDR3 DNA is TGCGCCAGCAGCTTGGGGGCAGATACCTACGAGCAGTACTTC. The encoded protein is CASSLGADTYEQYF. The whole variable domain, remainder taken from reference TRBV5-1 and TRBJ2-7, is KAGVTQTPRYLIKTRGQQVTLSCSPISGHRSVSWYQQTPGQGLQFLFEYFSETQRNKGNFPGRFSGRQFSNSRSEMNVSTLELGDSALYLCASSLGADTYEQYFGPGTRLTVT.

The chain has TRBV18 and TRBJ1-5, with D unresolved. CDR1 is KGHSH and CDR2 is LQKENI in the germline V gene. V was cut by 2 bases and J by 7 bases, with 12 bases left in between. CDR3 length equals 14 residues. The CDR3 region is CASSPSVQRQPQHF. The CDR3 nucleotides read TGTGCCAGCTCACCATCTGTACAGCGCCAGCCCCAGCATTTT. The whole variable domain, filled in from reference TRBV18 and TRBJ1-5, reads NAGVMQNPRHLVRRRGQEARLRCSPMKGHSHVYWYRQLPEEGLKFMVYLQKENIIDESGMPKERFSAEFPKEGPSILRIQQVVRGDSAAYFCASSPSVQRQPQHFGDGTRLSIL.

The V call is TRBV5-1, the J call TRBJ1-5; maybe TRBD1 (5 bases). The CDR3 sequence is 14 residues long. Trimming cost V 4 bases and J 7 bases, with 15 bases left between them. Germline CDR1 is SGHRS and CDR2 is YFSETQ. CDR3 region: CASSPLGGGQPQHF. CDR3 coding DNA: TGCGCCAGCAGCCCACTGGGGGGAGGCCAGCCCCAGCATTTT.

The J gene is TRBJ2-1, the V gene TRBV18; D perhaps matches TRBD1 (6 bases). Trimming took 3 bases from V and 7 from J, leaving 16 bases between them. Germline V lookup: CDR1 KGHSH, CDR2 LQKENI. The CDR3 loop spans 15 amino acids. CDR3 coding DNA: TGTGCCAGCTCACCGCGTAGGGGGTCAGGGAATGAGCAGTTCTTC. It specifies CASSPRRGSGNEQFF.

This chain links TRBV5-1 with TRBJ1-3, with D perhaps TRBD1 (6 bases). Germline CDR1 and CDR2: SGHRS and YFSETQ. This CDR3 is built from 16 residues. V was shortened by 4 bases and J by 8 bases, with 22 bases between the two germline ends. The CDR3 protein is CASSQEVGQGLYTIYF. Here the CDR3 DNA reads TGCGCCAGCAGCCAAGAGGTGGGCCAGGGGTTGTACACCATATATTTT.

This sequence joins TRBV5-1 and TRBJ1-3, with no clear D. Trimming removed 2 bases from V and 0 bases from J, with 9 bases in between. This CDR3 comprises 15 residues. Germline V gives CDR1 SGHRS, CDR2 YFSETQ. The CDR3: CASSFTENSGNTIYF. The CDR3 region has the DNA TGCGCCAGCAGCTTTACAGAGAACTCTGGAAACACCATATATTTT.

J is TRBJ1-5 and V is TRBV19, with TRBD1 identical over 11 bases. The V and J ends lost 5 bases and 6 bases, in that order; junction bases with no gene match: 3. Germline V CDR1 and CDR2: LNHDA, SQIVND (reference sequence). The CDR3 runs 14 residues. In DNA, the CDR3 is TGTGCCAGTAGTTCCGGACAGGGGGCTCAGCCCCAGCATTTT. Encoded protein: CASSSGQGAQPQHF.

The CDR3 spells CASSSRDLLSKPQHF. CDR3 DNA: TGTGCCAGCAGTTCGAGGGACCTCCTGAGTAAGCCCCAGCATTTT. V usage is TRBV28 and J usage is TRBJ1-5; maybe TRBD1 (5 bases). The V gene lost 4 bases and the J gene lost 8 bases, with 18 bases spanning the gap. The CDR3 totals 15 residues. Germline V gene lookup returns CDR1 MDHEN and CDR2 SYDVKM.

The chain links TRBV16 to TRBJ2-7, with a tentative D call TRBD1 (6 bases). The germline V gene encodes CDR1 KGHSY and CDR2 FQNENV. V was cut by 2 bases and J by 4 bases, with 9 bases left in between. The CDR3 extends over 13 amino acids. CDR3 sequence reads: CASSQQGRYEQYF. Here the CDR3 DNA reads TGTGCCAGCAGCCAACAGGGGAGATACGAGCAGTACTTC. Complete variable domain (other parts from reference TRBV16 and TRBJ2-7): GEEVAQTPKHLVRGEGQKAKLYCAPIKGHSYVFWYQQVLKNEFKFLISFQNENVFDETGMPKERFSAKCLPNSPCSLEIQATKLEDSAVYFCASSQQGRYEQYFGPGTRLTVT.

This clone was seen a handful of times. V usage is TRBV15 and J usage is TRBJ1-4; D remains ambiguous. This CDR3 is 19 amino acids long. Trimming pared 5 bases from V and 1 base from J, leaving 23 bases between. Germline V gene data show CDR1 as LNHNV and CDR2 as YYDKDF (reference sequence). The DNA of the CDR3 is TGTGCCACCAGCGTAGGGATCTTGGACGGAGAATTAACTAATGAAAAACTGTTTTTT. Encoded protein: CATSVGILDGELTNEKLFF.

This rearrangement joins TRBV19 to TRBJ1-2; D is uncertain. V was cut by 3 bases and J by 5 bases, with 13 bases left in between. CDR3 length: 14 amino acids. Germline V CDR1 and CDR2: LNHDA, SQIVND (reference sequence). CDR3 residues: CASSMTPGPYGYTF. DNA of the CDR3: TGTGCCAGTAGTATGACCCCAGGTCCATATGGCTACACCTTC.

This chain connects TRBV6-8 to TRBJ2-7; D gene uncertain. Germline V gives CDR1 MNHGY, CDR2 SAAAGT. CDR3 size: 13 residues. V was clipped by 7 bases and J by 3 bases, with 13 bases between them. The chain's CDR3 is CASKAMDLYEQYF. For the CDR3, the DNA is TGTGCCAGCAAGGCCATGGATCTCTACGAGCAGTACTTC.

This rearrangement joins TRBV6-1 to TRBJ1-2; TRBD1 aligns across 8 bases. The CDR3 totals 15 residues. Trimming cost V 1 base and J 4 bases; bases outside gene matches: 5. Germline lookup yields CDR1 MNHNS and CDR2 SASEGT. CDR3 sequence reads: CASSEEFDRGYGYTF. CDR3 nucleotide sequence: TGTGCCAGCAGTGAAGAGTTTGACAGGGGCTATGGCTACACCTTC.